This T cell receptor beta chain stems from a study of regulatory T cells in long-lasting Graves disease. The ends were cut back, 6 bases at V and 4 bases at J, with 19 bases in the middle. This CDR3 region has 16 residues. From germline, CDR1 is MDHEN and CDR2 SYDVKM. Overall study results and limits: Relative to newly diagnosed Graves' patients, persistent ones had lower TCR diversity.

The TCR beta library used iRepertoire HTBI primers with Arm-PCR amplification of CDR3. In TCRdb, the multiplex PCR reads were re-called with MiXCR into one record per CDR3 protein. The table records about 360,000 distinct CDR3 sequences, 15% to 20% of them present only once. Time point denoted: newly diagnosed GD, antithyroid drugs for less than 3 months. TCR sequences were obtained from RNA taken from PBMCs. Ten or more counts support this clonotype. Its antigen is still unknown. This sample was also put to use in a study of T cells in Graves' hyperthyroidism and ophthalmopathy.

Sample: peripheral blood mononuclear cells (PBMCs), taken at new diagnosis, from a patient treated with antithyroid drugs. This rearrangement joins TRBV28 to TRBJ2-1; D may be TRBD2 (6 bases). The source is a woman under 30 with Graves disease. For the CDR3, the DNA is TGTGCCAGCAGCTCTAGTCTTGGCGGGGTATACAATGAGCAGTTCTTC. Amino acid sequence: CASSSSLGGVYNEQFF.